Listed below are T cell receptor beta chains from one sample, sequenced in a study of blood T cell repertoires in COVID-19. This table comes from immunoSEQ multiplex PCR, and its TCRdb copy is limited to in-frame clones, with some not included. The sample gives roughly 300,000 clones, approximately 93% of which show up once; around 2.2% is in the top ten. Sample: peripheral blood. These TCRs come from a woman aged 25 to 39 with COVID-19, enrolled during active disease. CDR3s include the opening cysteine and the closing phenylalanine or tryptophan.

TRBV3-1/TRBV3-2	CASSQTSTGNYGYTF
TRBV27	CASSLRGANTGELFF
TRBV19	CASSSGVERPQHF
TRBV28	CASRASSDRIYEQYF
TRBV24-1	CATSDWGFQGTTGELFF
TRBV20-1	CSASYGDGYTF
TRBV25-1	CASSERGEDGYTF
TRBV12-3/TRBV12-4	CASSFGNTIYF
TRBV5-1	CASSWESGLPYEQYF
TRBV4-1	CASSQADPTNTGELFF
TRBV19	CASSGSDRGNNQPQHF
TRBV3-1/TRBV3-2	CASSPFPSGPTGELFF
TRBV7-2	CASSQQGRSDTQYF
TRBV5-1	CASSLFTGKSSGELFF
TRBV30	CAWIPGQGSTDTQYF
TRBV18	CASSPGLAGNEQYF
TRBV7-9	CASSLRTSGSSTDTQYF
TRBV21-1	CANQTSSYEQYF
TRBV5-1	CASSTQTDGGNSPLHF
TRBV28	CASSLRGHYNEQFF
TRBV6-6	CASSPRQDSGNTIYF
TRBV27	CASSPVPGQGVWQPQHF
TRBV5-1	CASSLGGPANYGYTF
TRBV3-1/TRBV3-2	CASSQILEGAAFF
TRBV28	CASSFGGRDYYNEQFF
TRBV3-1/TRBV3-2	CASRLTGTVNGYTF